The rows below give T cell receptor beta chains drawn from one sample of a study of identical twins. TCRdb fed the 5' RACE reads into MiXCR, producing one record per CDR3 protein. This table holds about 550,000 distinct CDR3 sequences, under 25% found once. Separately, the same data were catalogued under a study of yellow fever vaccine responses in identical twins.

Sequenced input: CD4+ T cells sorted from blood. The receptor source for this set is a woman under 30 in good health. CDR3s include the opening cysteine and the closing phenylalanine or tryptophan. Fields, in order: V gene, clone size, D gene, J gene, CDR3 DNA, CDR3 protein. The D gene is left open where the match is weak. Not all rows give a size; the values are once, few, many and, for expanded clones, a class.

V gene: TRBV9
clone size: NA
D gene: TRBD2
J gene: TRBJ2-5
CDR3 DNA: TGTGCCAGCAGCGTAGGCCCTAGCGGGATCGGGGAGACCCAGTACTTC
CDR3 protein: CASSVGPSGIGETQYF

V gene: TRBV24-1
clone size: NA
D gene: NA
J gene: TRBJ2-5
CDR3 DNA: TGTGCCACCAGTGAGGGAACTCAAGAGACCCAGTACTTC
CDR3 protein: CATSEGTQETQYF

V gene: TRBV29-1
clone size: NA
D gene: NA
J gene: TRBJ2-7
CDR3 DNA: TGCAGCGTTGCTAGAAGCTCCTACGAGCAGTACTTC
CDR3 protein: CSVARSSYEQYF

V gene: TRBV10-2
clone size: NA
D gene: NA
J gene: TRBJ2-3
CDR3 DNA: TGCGCCAGTCGACCGGGACTGAACACAGATACGCAGTATTTT
CDR3 protein: CASRPGLNTDTQYF

V gene: TRBV20-1
clone size: NA
D gene: NA
J gene: TRBJ2-3
CDR3 DNA: TGCAGTGCTAGAGGGACAGCATCTAGCACAGATACGCAGTATTTT
CDR3 protein: CSARGTASSTDTQYF

V gene: TRBV6-1
clone size: few
D gene: TRBD2
J gene: TRBJ2-1
CDR3 DNA: TGTGCCAGCAGTGAAGCTAATAGCGGGGTCACTGAGCAGTTCTTC
CDR3 protein: CASSEANSGVTEQFF

V gene: TRBV6-5
clone size: NA
D gene: TRBD1
J gene: TRBJ1-6
CDR3 DNA: TGTGCCAGCAGTTACGGGACAGGGACTAATTCACCCCTCCACTTT
CDR3 protein: CASSYGTGTNSPLHF

V gene: TRBV16
clone size: NA
D gene: NA
J gene: TRBJ2-1
CDR3 DNA: TGTGCCAGCAGCCAATTAGGACAGAATGAGCAGTTCTTC
CDR3 protein: CASSQLGQNEQFF

V gene: TRBV6-5
clone size: few
D gene: NA
J gene: TRBJ2-2
CDR3 DNA: TGTGCCAGCAGTTACAGGGGCCTGGGCGGGGAGCTGTTTTTT
CDR3 protein: CASSYRGLGGELFF

V gene: TRBV29-1
clone size: NA
D gene: NA
J gene: TRBJ2-3
CDR3 DNA: TGCAGCGTTGTGGCCAATACGCAGTATTTT
CDR3 protein: CSVVANTQYF

V gene: TRBV5-1
clone size: NA
D gene: NA
J gene: TRBJ1-1
CDR3 DNA: TGCGCCAGCAGCTTGACTCGTGGGGTCACTGAAGCTTTCTTT
CDR3 protein: CASSLTRGVTEAFF

V gene: TRBV3-1
clone size: few
D gene: NA
J gene: TRBJ2-1
CDR3 DNA: TGTGCCAGCAGCCAAGATTACAGACAGCCCTACAATGAGCAGTTCTTC
CDR3 protein: CASSQDYRQPYNEQFF

V gene: TRBV19
clone size: few
D gene: NA
J gene: TRBJ2-3
CDR3 DNA: TGTGCCAGTAGTATAGGAGGGGGTGCGGCAGATACGCAGTATTTT
CDR3 protein: CASSIGGGAADTQYF

V gene: TRBV29-1
clone size: many
D gene: TRBD2
J gene: TRBJ2-1
CDR3 DNA: TGCAGCGTTGAATATGGGAGGGCATCCTACAATGAGCAGTTCTTC
CDR3 protein: CSVEYGRASYNEQFF

V gene: TRBV24-1
clone size: few
D gene: NA
J gene: TRBJ2-1
CDR3 DNA: TGTGCCACCAGTGAGCGGAGAAGCTCCTACAATGAGCAGTTCTTC
CDR3 protein: CATSERRSSYNEQFF

V gene: TRBV6-1
clone size: NA
D gene: TRBD1
J gene: TRBJ2-1
CDR3 DNA: TGTGCCAGCACCCGGACAGGGCCCTACAATGAGCAGTTCTTC
CDR3 protein: CASTRTGPYNEQFF

V gene: TRBV28
clone size: few
D gene: NA
J gene: TRBJ2-5
CDR3 DNA: TGTGCCAGCAGTTTACCCTTATCTGGGAAAGTACAAGAGACCCAGTACTTC
CDR3 protein: CASSLPLSGKVQETQYF

V gene: TRBV11-1
clone size: few
D gene: NA
J gene: TRBJ2-1
CDR3 DNA: TGTGCCAGCAGCTTAGTGGGGGGGGGCGCCGAGCAGTTCTTC
CDR3 protein: CASSLVGGGAEQFF

V gene: TRBV6-1
clone size: NA
D gene: NA
J gene: TRBJ2-2
CDR3 DNA: TGTGCCAGCAGCCAAAGGGAGACCGGGGAGCTGTTTTTT
CDR3 protein: CASSQRETGELFF

V gene: TRBV5-1
clone size: NA
D gene: TRBD1
J gene: TRBJ2-1
CDR3 DNA: TGCGCCAGCAGCCAACGAAAGGTACAGGGGGCCTACAATGAGCAGTTCTTC
CDR3 protein: CASSQRKVQGAYNEQFF

V gene: TRBV20-1
clone size: NA
D gene: NA
J gene: TRBJ2-7
CDR3 DNA: TGCAGTGCTAGAGACGTTCTCCCCAGGGGCTCCTACGAGCAGTACTTC
CDR3 protein: CSARDVLPRGSYEQYF

V gene: TRBV12-3/TRBV12-4
clone size: NA
D gene: TRBD2
J gene: TRBJ2-1
CDR3 DNA: TGTGCCGGCTGTCCGGCCGTAGTTGCGGGGGGGCCCTACAATGAGCAGTTCTTC
CDR3 protein: CAGCPAVVAGGPYNEQFF

V gene: TRBV7-8
clone size: few
D gene: NA
J gene: TRBJ1-5
CDR3 DNA: TGTGCCAGCAGCTTAAGAGAGGGCTTTTATCAGCCCCAGCATTTT
CDR3 protein: CASSLREGFYQPQHF

V gene: TRBV5-1
clone size: once
D gene: TRBD2
J gene: TRBJ2-3
CDR3 DNA: TGCGCCAGCAGCTCCGCCCTAGCGGGGGGTTCCGATACGCAGTATTTT
CDR3 protein: CASSSALAGGSDTQYF

V gene: TRBV2
clone size: few
D gene: TRBD1
J gene: TRBJ1-2
CDR3 DNA: TGTGCCAACCGGGACAGAACGAACTATGGCTACACCTTC
CDR3 protein: CANRDRTNYGYTF

V gene: TRBV12-3/TRBV12-4
clone size: few
D gene: NA
J gene: TRBJ1-5
CDR3 DNA: TGTGCCAGCAGTCTCGGGTACGTGAATCAGCCCCAGCATTTT
CDR3 protein: CASSLGYVNQPQHF

V gene: TRBV6-1
clone size: NA
D gene: NA
J gene: TRBJ2-1
CDR3 DNA: TGTGCCAGCAGTGGGCTCAATGAGCAGTTCTTC
CDR3 protein: CASSGLNEQFF

V gene: TRBV11-2
clone size: few
D gene: NA
J gene: TRBJ2-2
CDR3 DNA: TGTGCCAGCAGCCCGCTCAGGTTTTGGTCCGGGGAGCTGTTTTTT
CDR3 protein: CASSPLRFWSGELFF

V gene: TRBV18
clone size: NA
D gene: NA
J gene: TRBJ2-5
CDR3 DNA: TGTGCCAGCTCACCAGAGAGTCTGGGCCAAGAGACCCAGTACTTC
CDR3 protein: CASSPESLGQETQYF

V gene: TRBV3-1
clone size: NA
D gene: NA
J gene: TRBJ1-2
CDR3 DNA: TGTGCCAGCAGCCCAGTAAGGGGGGATGATGGCTACACCTTC
CDR3 protein: CASSPVRGDDGYTF

V gene: TRBV5-1
clone size: few
D gene: TRBD2
J gene: TRBJ2-7
CDR3 DNA: TGCGCCAGCAGCTCGTTTAGGGGCGGGAGAAACTACGAGCAGTACTTC
CDR3 protein: CASSSFRGGRNYEQYF

V gene: TRBV5-1
clone size: NA
D gene: TRBD1
J gene: TRBJ2-5
CDR3 DNA: TGCGCCAGCAGCCAACAGGGGGCTCAAGAGCCCCAGTACTTC
CDR3 protein: CASSQQGAQEPQYF

V gene: TRBV28
clone size: NA
D gene: NA
J gene: TRBJ1-3
CDR3 DNA: TGTGCCAGCAGTCCAACGGGAGCGGGAAACACCATATATTTT
CDR3 protein: CASSPTGAGNTIYF

V gene: TRBV20-1
clone size: NA
D gene: TRBD2
J gene: TRBJ2-7
CDR3 DNA: TGCTGTGCCTACCCCCTCGCGGGAGGAAGGGTTTCCGAGCAGTACTTC
CDR3 protein: CCAYPLAGGRVSEQYF

V gene: TRBV19
clone size: NA
D gene: TRBD2
J gene: TRBJ2-7
CDR3 DNA: TGTGCCAGTAGTTCGGGACTAGCGGGAGGAGGAGAGCAGTACTTC
CDR3 protein: CASSSGLAGGGEQYF

V gene: TRBV20-1
clone size: few
D gene: TRBD1
J gene: TRBJ2-7
CDR3 DNA: TGCAGTGCTAGGGCCTACAGGGGGAGCGGCGAGCAGTACTTC
CDR3 protein: CSARAYRGSGEQYF

V gene: TRBV18
clone size: NA
D gene: TRBD1
J gene: TRBJ1-2
CDR3 DNA: TGTGCCAGCTCACCACCGCAGGGGGCCTATGGCTACACCTTC
CDR3 protein: CASSPPQGAYGYTF

V gene: TRBV7-2
clone size: few
D gene: NA
J gene: TRBJ2-3
CDR3 DNA: TGTGCCAGCAGCACGTCGCGGGGCCCAGATACGCAGTATTTT
CDR3 protein: CASSTSRGPDTQYF

V gene: TRBV11-2
clone size: NA
D gene: TRBD2
J gene: TRBJ2-2
CDR3 DNA: TGTGCCAGCGCCCAATTGGGCCTAGCGGCCTTGAACACCGGGGAGCTGTTTTTT
CDR3 protein: CASAQLGLAALNTGELFF

V gene: TRBV5-1
clone size: many
D gene: NA
J gene: TRBJ1-1
CDR3 DNA: TGCGCCAGCAGCTTGTTTACCTCTCCCCGCACTGAAGCTTTCTTT
CDR3 protein: CASSLFTSPRTEAFF

V gene: TRBV12-3/TRBV12-4
clone size: NA
D gene: TRBD2
J gene: TRBJ2-7
CDR3 DNA: TGTGCCAGCAGTTCAGCCGGGACTAGCGGGTGGGTATACGAGCAGTACTTC
CDR3 protein: CASSSAGTSGWVYEQYF

V gene: TRBV7-9
clone size: NA
D gene: NA
J gene: TRBJ2-3
CDR3 DNA: TGTGCCAGCGCATTTAGCACAGATACGCAGTATTTT
CDR3 protein: CASAFSTDTQYF

V gene: TRBV3-1
clone size: NA
D gene: TRBD1
J gene: TRBJ2-1
CDR3 DNA: TGTGCCAGCAGCCTAAAGAGCGCACAGGGGGCCGGGCTGGGGAACAATGAGCAGTTCTTC
CDR3 protein: CASSLKSAQGAGLGNNEQFF

V gene: TRBV10-3
clone size: few
D gene: NA
J gene: TRBJ1-1
CDR3 DNA: TGTGCCATCAGTGACGGGGAAAACACTGAAGCTTTCTTT
CDR3 protein: CAISDGENTEAFF

V gene: TRBV10-3
clone size: many
D gene: NA
J gene: TRBJ1-5
CDR3 DNA: TGTGCCATCCCAGGGGCACACAATCAGCCCCAGCATTTT
CDR3 protein: CAIPGAHNQPQHF

V gene: TRBV4-1
clone size: NA
D gene: NA
J gene: TRBJ2-6
CDR3 DNA: TGCGCCAGCAGCCTCCGGACCGCGGGCTCTGGGGCCAACGTCCTGACTTTC
CDR3 protein: CASSLRTAGSGANVLTF